These 15 T cell receptor beta chains were all obtained from the same sample, sequenced in a study of blood T cell repertoires in COVID-19. Sequenced by immunoSEQ multiplex PCR; TCRdb stores in-frame clones only, minus some. The table shows about 180,000 clones, with approximately 84% occurring only once. The material sequenced was PBMCs or T cells enriched from blood (not recorded which). Every receptor here comes from a human donor with acute COVID-19. The donor label of this sample is uncertain.

The chain uses TRBV6-1 and TRBJ1-1; D might be TRBD1 (5 bases). The CDR3 spans 14 residues. The V gene's germline CDR1 is MNHNS and CDR2 SASEGT. The germline V and J ends were trimmed by 3 bases and 6 bases, with 14 bases remaining between them. Written as DNA, the CDR3 is TGTGCCAGCAGTGAGGAGGGGCTAAGCCCTGAAGCTTTCTTT. The encoded protein is CASSEEGLSPEAFF.

The chain combines TRBV6-5 with TRBJ2-7; TRBD2 matches at 7 bases. V shed 4 bases, J shed 5 bases, and the junction held 8 bases outside the gene matches. The CDR3 is 14 amino acids. Looked up from germline, CDR1 is MNHEY and CDR2 is SVGAGI. CDR3 loop: CASSFSGGINEQYF. As DNA, the CDR3 is TGTGCCAGCAGTTTCTCGGGGGGAATCAACGAGCAGTACTTC.

The rearrangement links TRBV19 to TRBJ1-2; 8 bases are shared with TRBD1. V lost 6 bases and J lost 5; bases outside the gene matches: 14. The CDR3 has 16 residues. From germline, CDR1 is LNHDA and CDR2 SQIVND (reference sequence). For the CDR3, the DNA is TGTGCCAGTAGCCGGGACAGGCCTCCCTTACCGTATGGCTACACCTTC. This sequence encodes CASSRDRPPLPYGYTF.

This chain links TRBV27 with TRBJ1-2; D is perhaps TRBD1 (6 bases). Trimming took 7 bases from V and 0 from J, leaving 18 bases between them. Germline loops: CDR1 MNHEY, CDR2 SMNVEV (reference sequence). The CDR3 loop spans 16 amino acids. The CDR3 loop is CASKLTGGVTNYGYTF. DNA of the CDR3: TGTGCCAGCAAACTGACAGGTGGGGTAACTAACTATGGCTACACCTTC.

The chain links TRBV30 to TRBJ1-3, with D uncertain. This CDR3 has 14 amino acids. The germline V gene has CDR1 GTSNPN and CDR2 SVGIG (reference sequence). V was pared by 1 base and J by 3 bases, with 10 bases between. The CDR3 spells CAWSAAAVGNTIYF. DNA for the CDR3: TGTGCCTGGAGTGCTGCGGCAGTTGGAAACACCATATATTTT.

The chain couples TRBV3-1 (or the pseudogene TRBV3-2) to TRBJ2-2; no firm D call. Trimming left V 4 bases short and J 6 bases short, with 12 bases between. This CDR3 comprises 14 residues. From germline, CDR1 is LGHDT and CDR2 YNNKEL (reference sequence). CDR3 DNA sequence: TGTGCCAGCAGCCGCAAATCGGGTCCCGGGGAGCTGTTTTTT. It encodes CASSRKSGPGELFF.

The gene calls are TRBV5-1 and TRBJ2-7; D is undetermined. V was pared by 4 bases and J by 3 bases, with 14 bases between. The CDR3 totals 14 residues. From germline, CDR1 is SGHRS and CDR2 YFSETQ. The CDR3 sequence is CASSPARSYYEQYF. The CDR3 DNA sequence: TGCGCCAGCAGCCCGGCCAGGTCCTACTACGAGCAGTACTTC.

This chain's CDR3 is CASSPGNYGYTF. Written as DNA, the CDR3 is TGTGCCAGCAGCCCAGGGAACTATGGCTACACCTTC. V is TRBV6-5 and J is TRBJ1-2; possible D gene TRBD1, 5 bases. Trimming removed 6 bases from V and 2 bases from J, with 7 bases in between. The CDR3 is 12 residues long. Germline-derived CDR1 and CDR2 are MNHEY and SVGAGI.

The rearrangement joins TRBV5-1 to TRBJ2-5; a weak D match, TRBD1 (7 bases). Germline V gene data show CDR1 as SGHRS and CDR2 as YFSETQ. V lost 4 bases to trimming and J lost 5 bases, with 18 bases between them. The CDR3 is 15 amino acids. The CDR3 is CASSPQGRGRETQYF. CDR3 DNA sequence: TGCGCCAGCAGCCCCCAGGGCAGGGGGAGGGAGACCCAGTACTTC. Full variable domain (remainder filled in from reference TRBV5-1 and TRBJ2-5): KAGVTQTPRYLIKTRGQQVTLSCSPISGHRSVSWYQQTPGQGLQFLFEYFSETQRNKGNFPGRFSGRQFSNSRSEMNVSTLELGDSALYLCASSPQGRGRETQYFGPGTRLLVL.

The gene calls are TRBV13 and TRBJ2-5, with D possibly matching TRBD2 (6 bases). V dropped 5 bases and J dropped 10 bases, with 23 bases sitting between them. The CDR3 totals 15 residues. Germline-derived CDR1 and CDR2 are PRHDT and FYEKMQ (reference sequence). The CDR3 sequence is CASSPRQTLGGNQYF. The DNA of the CDR3 is TGTGCCAGCAGCCCGCGACAGACCCTCGGGGGTAACCAGTACTTC.

The chain recombines TRBV10-1 with TRBJ1-2, with D possibly being TRBD1 (5 bases). There are 16 residues in the CDR3. In germline, CDR1 is WNHNN, CDR2 SYGVQD (reference sequence). Trimming stripped 0 bases from V and 4 bases from J, with 15 bases between. The CDR3 is CASSESTGGTIYGYTF. The CDR3 nucleotides are TGCGCCAGCAGTGAGTCGACGGGGGGGACGATCTATGGCTACACCTTC.

The V gene is TRBV7-9, the J gene TRBJ1-3; tentatively, D is TRBD1 (6 bases). This CDR3 has 15 amino acids. Between the trimmed V and J ends, which lost 2 bases and 4 bases, there was a span of 12 bases. Per the germline V gene, CDR1 is SEHNR and CDR2 is FQNEAQ (reference sequence). CDR3 in DNA: TGTGCCAGCAGCTTAATCGCGGGGGCCGGAAACACCATATATTTT. Translated, it gives CASSLIAGAGNTIYF. Full variable domain (missing parts from reference TRBV7-9 and TRBJ1-3): DTGVSQNPRHKITKRGQNVTFRCDPISEHNRLYWYRQTLGQGPEFLTYFQNEAQLEKSRLLSDRFSAERPKGSFSTLEIQRTEQGDSAMYLCASSLIAGAGNTIYFGEGSWLTVV.

This clone showed up just once. V usage is TRBV19 and J usage is TRBJ1-2; 9 positions match TRBD1. This CDR3 contains 14 residues. Trimming removed 9 bases from V and 4 bases from J; junction bases left unmatched: 9. The germline gives CDR1 LNHDA, CDR2 SQIVND (reference sequence). CDR3 DNA: TGTGCCAGCCAATCTACAGGGGGCATCTATGGCTACACCTTC. Translated: CASQSTGGIYGYTF.

This rearrangement joins TRBV5-4 to TRBJ2-2, with 8 bases fitting TRBD1. The CDR3 is 16 amino acids. From germline, CDR1 is SGHNT and CDR2 YYREEE (reference sequence). The V gene end was trimmed by 2 bases and the J gene end by 6 bases; junction bases not matched to a gene: 9. CDR3 DNA sequence: TGTGCCAGCAGCTTCCAGGGCAGGGGGCTGTCCGGGGAGCTGTTTTTT. Amino acids: CASSFQGRGLSGELFF.

The V call is TRBV27, the J call TRBJ2-1, with no clear D. Trimming removed 4 bases from V and 6 bases from J, with 10 bases in between. Germline V gives CDR1 MNHEY, CDR2 SMNVEV (reference sequence). CDR3 length: 13 residues. CDR3 nucleotides: TGTGCCAGCAGTTACAGTGCTATCAATGAGCAGTTCTTC. Its translation: CASSYSAINEQFF.